This TCR beta chain was identified in a study of T cells in Graves' hyperthyroidism and ophthalmopathy. Findings and caveats of the study: Most clonotypes expanded in the thyroid (above 0.001) were also present in blood.

Every diagnosis used clinical symptoms, serum thyroxine and TRAb, thyroid ultrasound and orbital computed tomography. The V end was cut by 6 bases, the J end by 2 bases, with 20 bases between. The CDR3 sequence is 15 residues long. CDR1 and CDR2 from the germline V gene are DFQATT and SNEGSKA (reference sequence). Amplification targeted TCR beta CDR3 regions from RNA transcripts. A set of HTBI primers served as the primers for a first-round RT-PCR of the TCR CDR3. TCRdb re-derived calls from the multiplex PCR reads in MiXCR, one entry per CDR3 protein. This table holds about 350,000 distinct CDR3 sequences, roughly 18% found once. Many counts were recorded for this clonotype. What it recognizes is unknown.

This receptor was taken from a woman in her thirties or forties with Graves' ophthalmopathy. The rearrangement links TRBV20-1 to TRBJ2-7; D tentatively reads TRBD1 or TRBD2 (5 bases each). The material sequenced was blood. The CDR3 DNA follows: TGCAGTGCAAGAAGCCCCCGGGACGGGCCCTACGAGCAGTACTTC. It encodes CSARSPRDGPYEQYF.